The rows below give T cell receptor beta chains drawn from one sample of a study of metastatic and nonmetastatic thyroid tumors. TCRdb recomputed clones from the PCR reads via MiXCR. The sample records 30,000 to 35,000 clones, about 32% being singletons. Material: blood. Receptors were obtained from a female donor with papillary thyroid cancer or a benign thyroid nodule (not recorded which). Some clones in this sample may be carry-over from other donors' samples. CDR3s include the opening cysteine and the closing phenylalanine or tryptophan. D genes are given only for firm matches. Only some rows state a clone size, as once, few, many or a class for expanded clones.

NA	NA	TRBV20-1	TRBJ1-5	CSARDTQGNQPQHF	TGCAGTGCTAGAGATACGCAGGGTAATCAGCCCCAGCATTTT
NA	NA	TRBV11-2	TRBJ2-2	CASSLDQVSTDTGELFF	TGTGCCAGCAGCTTAGATCAAGTGTCCACTGACACCGGGGAGCTGTTTTTT
NA	NA	TRBV5-1	TRBJ1-1	CASSDMVEREAFF	TGCGCCAGCAGCGACATGGTCGAACGAGAAGCTTTCTTT
NA	many	TRBV4-1	TRBJ1-3	CASSQDRRGTSGNTIYF	TGCGCCAGCAGCCAAGATAGGCGCGGCACCTCTGGAAACACCATATATTTT
NA	few	TRBV2	TRBJ2-1	CASRPDPLTSDEQFF	TGTGCCAGCAGACCTGACCCCCTCACGAGCGATGAGCAGTTCTTC
NA	NA	TRBV14	TRBJ2-5	CASSLTFQETQYF	TGTGCCAGCAGCCTGACATTTCAAGAGACCCAGTACTTC
NA	many	TRBV6-1	TRBJ2-2	CASIPISNTGELFF	TGTGCCAGCATCCCTATATCGAACACCGGGGAGCTGTTTTTT
NA	many	TRBV20-1	TRBJ2-7	CSARTVSYEQYF	TGCAGTGCTAGGACAGTATCCTACGAGCAGTACTTC
NA	NA	TRBV9	TRBJ1-6	CASSVDVNSPLHF	TGTGCCAGCAGCGTAGACGTCAATTCACCCCTCCACTTT
TRBD1	NA	TRBV30	TRBJ1-4	CAWSAGGGEKLFF	TGTGCCTGGAGTGCAGGGGGAGGGGAAAAACTGTTTTTT
TRBD1	medium-sized	TRBV6-1	TRBJ1-6	CASSKQGRFSPLHF	TGTGCCAGCAGTAAACAGGGGAGGTTTTCACCCCTCCACTTT
NA	NA	TRBV9	TRBJ2-2	CASSVRTASQNTGELFF	TGTGCCAGCAGCGTACGGACGGCCTCCCAGAACACCGGGGAGCTGTTTTTT
TRBD1	many	TRBV29-1	TRBJ2-7	CSVGQGFYEQYF	TGCAGCGTAGGACAGGGCTTCTACGAGCAGTACTTC
NA	many	TRBV19	TRBJ2-7	CASSTRDHPRYEQYF	TGTGCCAGTAGTACCCGGGACCACCCTCGCTACGAGCAGTACTTC
NA	many	TRBV10-1	TRBJ2-5	CASSRGGKETQYF	TGCGCCAGCAGCAGAGGCGGGAAAGAGACCCAGTACTTC
NA	NA	TRBV20-1	TRBJ2-6	CSARGDSGANVLTF	TGCAGCGCCAGGGGGGACTCTGGGGCCAACGTCCTGACTTTC
TRBD1	many	TRBV2	TRBJ2-6	CASSLDRAGANVLTF	TGTGCCAGCAGTCTGGACAGGGCTGGGGCCAACGTCCTGACTTTC